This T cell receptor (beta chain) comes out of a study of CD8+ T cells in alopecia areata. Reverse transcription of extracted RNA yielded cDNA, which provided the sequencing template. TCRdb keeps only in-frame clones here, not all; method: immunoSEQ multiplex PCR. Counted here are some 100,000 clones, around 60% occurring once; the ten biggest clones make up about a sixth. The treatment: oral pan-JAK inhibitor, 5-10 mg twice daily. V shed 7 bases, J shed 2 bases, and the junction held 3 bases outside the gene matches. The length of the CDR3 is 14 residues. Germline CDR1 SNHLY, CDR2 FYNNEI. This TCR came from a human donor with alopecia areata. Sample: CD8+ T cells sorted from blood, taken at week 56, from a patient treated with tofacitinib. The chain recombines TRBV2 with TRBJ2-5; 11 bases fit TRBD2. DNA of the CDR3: TGTGCCAGCAAGGCTAGCGGGGGGCAAGAGACCCAGTACTTC. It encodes CASKASGGQETQYF.